This TCR beta chain is drawn from a study of blood T cell repertoires in COVID-19. Study-wide context: Specimens from acute and convalescent COVID-19 originated in the United States, Italy and Spain.

This CDR3 spans 15 amino acids. Germline V lookup: CDR1 MNHEY, CDR2 SVGAGI. V was cut by 7 bases and J by 0 bases, with 13 bases left in between. Repertoires were generated with immunoSEQ multiplex PCR, while TCRdb's copy carries only in-frame clones and drops some. The table lists around 210,000 clones, 65% to 90% of them singletons. The rearrangement uses TRBV6-5 and TRBJ1-3, with D uncertain. The receptor's source is a middle-aged man with COVID-19, enrolled during active disease. Input material: peripheral blood. The CDR3 coding sequence is TGTGCCAGCACCCTCTCTATGAGCTCTGGAAACACCATATATTTT. It specifies CASTLSMSSGNTIYF.